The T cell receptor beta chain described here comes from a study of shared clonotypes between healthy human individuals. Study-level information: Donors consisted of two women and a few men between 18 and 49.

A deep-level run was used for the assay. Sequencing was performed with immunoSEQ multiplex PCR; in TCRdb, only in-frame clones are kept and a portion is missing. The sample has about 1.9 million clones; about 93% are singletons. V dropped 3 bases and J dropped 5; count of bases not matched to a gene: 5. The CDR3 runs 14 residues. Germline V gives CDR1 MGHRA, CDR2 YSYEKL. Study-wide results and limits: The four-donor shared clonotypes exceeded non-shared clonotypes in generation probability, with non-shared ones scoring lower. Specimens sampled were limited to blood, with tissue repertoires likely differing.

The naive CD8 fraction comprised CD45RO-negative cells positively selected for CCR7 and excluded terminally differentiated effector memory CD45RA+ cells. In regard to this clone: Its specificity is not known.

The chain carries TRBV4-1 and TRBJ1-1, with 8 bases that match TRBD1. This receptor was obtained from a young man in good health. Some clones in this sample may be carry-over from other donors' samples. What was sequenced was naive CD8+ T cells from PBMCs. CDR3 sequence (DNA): TGCGCCAGCAGCCAGGGACAGGCCCCTACTGAAGCTTTCTTT. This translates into CASSQGQAPTEAFF.